This T cell receptor (beta chain) is drawn from a study of shared clonotypes between healthy human individuals. Study results and caveats: A reduction in generation probabilities was seen for non-shared clonotypes relative to those shared by all four donors.

The length of the CDR3 is 13 residues. CDR1 and CDR2 (germline): SGHNT, YENEEA. V was shortened by 5 bases and J by 1 base, with 8 bases between the two germline ends. With respect to this clone: The antigen remains undetermined. A much more abundant neighbour one base away suggests this may be a read error.

Some clones are missing from TCRdb's copy, which holds only in-frame ones; the method was immunoSEQ multiplex PCR. Found here are some 700,000 clones, about nine tenths of them singletons; the top ten hold about 33%. The origin of this receptor is a man in his late teens or twenties in good health. Some clones in this sample may be carry-over from other donors' samples. The gene calls are TRBV11-3 and TRBJ1-1; D possibly corresponds to TRBD1 (5 bases). Sequenced: memory CD8+ T cells from PBMCs. Subset given: CD45RO+ cells pooled with CCR7-negative TemRA cells. DNA for the CDR3: TGTGCCAGCAGCCAGGGACGGAACACTGAAGCTTTCTTT. Its translation: CASSQGRNTEAFF.